Reported below is one TCR beta chain. Its antigen is unknown. Qualities for individual bases were not recorded, and no much larger clone is one base off. This entry belongs to a study of shared clonotypes between healthy human individuals (dated by TCRdb to 2018 to 2021). In terms of the full investigation: The cohort comprised two women and a few men aged 18 to 49 years. For each donor, three plates each were used for CD4 naive and CD4 memory, two plates were used for CD8 naive, and one plate was used for CD8 memory. Leukapheresis yielded between about 0.9 and 9.5 billion PBMCs per donor. Different laboratories and diverse techniques were used to prepare libraries and sequence TCR repertoires, to increase sequencing depth and limit assay-specific biases. The study deeply sequenced blood TCR repertoires of about 5 healthy adults to estimate repertoire size and the extent of clonotype sharing between individuals.

The CDR1 and CDR2 encoded by the germline V gene are MDHEN and SYDVKM. V loses 8 bases, J loses 3 bases, and the germline ends lie 20 bases apart. Its CDR3 holds 16 amino acids, cysteine through phenylalanine. Just CDR3 DNA is preserved here, 48 bases in frame from base 1. CD8 naive samples were CD45RO-negative cells positively selected for CCR7, giving a CD45RA+CCR7+ population that excluded TemRA cells. Healthy HIV-negative adults with no recently reported acute infections or vaccinations were included as donors. Every donor was a Caucasian adult residing in Nashville, Tennessee, USA. Blood was obtained by leukapheresis, after which PBMCs were separated by Ficoll-Histopaque density gradient centrifugation and cryopreserved in liquid nitrogen vapor phase. Analytical flow cytometry was used to check the purity and quantity of every magnetically sorted T cell population. From each sorted fraction, genomic DNA was isolated and quantified by UV absorbance on a Nanodrop 2000c.

The study at large found these results: Naive subsets generally had larger estimated clonotype richness than memory subsets. Higher generation probabilities were observed for clonotypes shared by all four sorted-subset donors than for non-shared clonotypes. Even with the large sequencing depth, rarefaction of the sorted-subset datasets indicated that sequencing was incomplete. Because the study included only a small number of donors, the genetic and exposure-history diversity represented was limited. Sampling was limited to blood, and TCR repertoires in tissue likely differ from TCR repertoires in blood. Pairwise subsampling indicated that sequencing depth was expected to affect the degree of clonotype sharing among donors. Around 5% of naive CD4, 3.5% of naive CD8, roughly 2.5% of memory CD4, and around 0.42% of memory CD8 clonotypes were shared across several donors.

Using the deep immunoSEQ assay, TCR CDR3 regions were amplified from genomic DNA by multiplex PCR. Extracted genomic DNA from each cell subset was distributed evenly across all wells of several immunoSEQ 96-well plates, and each plate was treated as a replicate. For sorted subsets, each replicate PCR was loaded with around 220 ng genomic DNA, equivalent to 32,000 or so T cell genomes. The purified libraries were quantified using a Qubit 3.0 fluorometer, sized with a Bioanalyzer 2100, and then quantified again using the KAPA Library Quantification kit. A separate single-read 150-cycle Illumina NextSeq 550 flow cell was used to sequence each immunoSEQ 96-well plate. On the authors' methods: Because the immunoSEQ output included only junctional sequences and no quality scores, the filtering could not be the same as the filtering used for full-length reads. To assign V/J genes and CDR3, sequences were annotated against IMGT germline references using PyIR, a Python wrapper for IgBLAST v1.9. Reads with weak V/J assignments (E-value above 1e-6), missing CDR3, stop codons, out-of-frame junctions, or ambiguous translated residues were removed. V3J clonotypes were defined by identical inferred V gene, J gene, and CDR3 amino acid sequence. Percentage overlap between repertoires was computed as shared unique clonotypes divided by the size of the smaller repertoire. Three approaches were used to assess repertoire richness: RTK rarefaction, the Chao1 estimator, and Recon v2.1 estimates of unobserved clonotypes. OLGA was used to compute generation probabilities for all TCRbeta clonotypes that the gDNA method yielded from a few donors. TCRdb holds this immuneACCESS table with in-frame rearrangements only. Some clones are missing; in checked studies, unresolved V genes explain under half, and the rest has no known cause. Clone size and the V and J calls come from that table; the DNA yielded D and trimming. This sample has around 2.1 million clones in its table, and 85% to 95% of those were observed once. The ten largest clones capture 1.5% to 2% of the sample.

The sample consisted of naive CD8+ T cells from PBMCs. The cell subset or site tag for this specimen amounts to: CD45RA+CCR7+. The TCR sequence derives from a man younger than 35 in good health. Some clones in this sample may be carry-over from other donors' samples. The chain is made from TRBV28 and TRBJ1-5, with the identity of the D gene unclear. The CDR3 in this case is CASDYGRRRYNQPQHF. The DNA reads TGTGCCAGCGATTACGGCAGAAGGCGGTACAATCAGCCCCAGCATTTT.